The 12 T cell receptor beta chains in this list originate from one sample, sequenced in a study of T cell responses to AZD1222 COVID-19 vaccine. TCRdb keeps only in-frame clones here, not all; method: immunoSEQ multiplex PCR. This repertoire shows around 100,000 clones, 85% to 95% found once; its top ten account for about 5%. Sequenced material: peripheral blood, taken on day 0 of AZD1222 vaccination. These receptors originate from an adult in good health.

This CDR3 is CASSFGRIDTIYF. In nucleotides, the CDR3 is TGTGCCAGCAGTTTTGGTAGGATAGACACCATATATTTT. This chain joins TRBV12-3 or TRBV12-4 and TRBJ1-3; D not resolved. The CDR3 covers 13 residues. V lost 3 bases, J lost 8 bases, and 11 bases lay in between.

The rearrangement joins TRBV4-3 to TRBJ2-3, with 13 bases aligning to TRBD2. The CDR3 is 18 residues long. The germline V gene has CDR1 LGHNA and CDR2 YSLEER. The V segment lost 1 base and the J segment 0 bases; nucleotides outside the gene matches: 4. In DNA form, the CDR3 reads TGCGCCAGCAGCCAAGGACTAGCGGGAGGCCCTAGCACAGATACGCAGTATTTT. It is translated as CASSQGLAGGPSTDTQYF.

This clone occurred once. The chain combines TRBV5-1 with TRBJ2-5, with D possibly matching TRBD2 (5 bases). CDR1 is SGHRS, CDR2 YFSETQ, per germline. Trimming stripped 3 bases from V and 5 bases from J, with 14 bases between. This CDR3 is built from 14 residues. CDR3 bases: TGCGCCAGCAGCTACTTTACGGAGCGGGAGACCCAGTACTTC. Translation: CASSYFTERETQYF.

The CDR3 region is CASTGTGDTEAFF. The CDR3 DNA follows: TGTGCCAGCACCGGGACAGGGGACACTGAAGCTTTCTTT. This rearrangement joins TRBV6-5 to TRBJ1-1; 10 positions agree with TRBD1. CDR1 and CDR2 from the germline V gene are MNHEY and SVGAGI. After removal of 7 bases from V and 3 bases from J, the junction contained 2 bases not matched to a gene. The CDR3 has 13 residues.

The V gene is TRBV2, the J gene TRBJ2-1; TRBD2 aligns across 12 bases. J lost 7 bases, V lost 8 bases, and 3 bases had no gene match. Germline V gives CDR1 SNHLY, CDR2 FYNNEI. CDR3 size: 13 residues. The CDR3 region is CASSTSGRNEQFF. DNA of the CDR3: TGTGCCAGCTCGACTAGCGGGAGAAATGAGCAGTTCTTC.

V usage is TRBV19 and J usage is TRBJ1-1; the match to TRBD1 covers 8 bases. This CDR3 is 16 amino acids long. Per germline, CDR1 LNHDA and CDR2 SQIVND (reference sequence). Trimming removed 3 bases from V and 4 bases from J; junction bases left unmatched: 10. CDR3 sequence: CASSITSGQGPTEAFF. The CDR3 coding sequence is TGTGCCAGTAGTATCACCTCCGGACAGGGACCCACTGAAGCTTTCTTT.

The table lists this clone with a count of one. The CDR3 sequence is CASSPRDQYNEQFF. Written as DNA, the CDR3 is TGTGCCAGCTCACCCCGGGACCAGTACAATGAGCAGTTCTTC. V is TRBV18 and J is TRBJ2-1; D may match TRBD1 or TRBD2 (5 bases each). This CDR3 comprises 14 residues. Germline V CDR1 and CDR2: KGHSH, LQKENI. Trimming took off 3 bases at V and 4 bases at J, with 10 bases between the two ends.

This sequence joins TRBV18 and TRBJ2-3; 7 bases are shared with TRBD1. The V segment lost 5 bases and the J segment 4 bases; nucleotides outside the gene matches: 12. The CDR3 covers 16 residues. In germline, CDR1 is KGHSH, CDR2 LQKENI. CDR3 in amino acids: CASSSNMGQPADTQYF. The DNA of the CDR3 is TGTGCCAGCTCATCTAATATGGGACAGCCGGCAGATACGCAGTATTTT.

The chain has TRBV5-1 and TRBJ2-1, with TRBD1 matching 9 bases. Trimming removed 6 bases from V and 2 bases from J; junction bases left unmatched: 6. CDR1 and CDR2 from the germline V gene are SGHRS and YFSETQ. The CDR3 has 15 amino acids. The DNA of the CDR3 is TGCGCCAGCAAATGGGGACAGGGTCCCTACAATGAGCAGTTCTTC. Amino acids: CASKWGQGPYNEQFF.

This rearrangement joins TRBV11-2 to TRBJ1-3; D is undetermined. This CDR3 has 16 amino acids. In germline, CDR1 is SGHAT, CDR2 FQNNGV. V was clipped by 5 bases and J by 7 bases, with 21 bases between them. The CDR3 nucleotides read TGTGCCAGCAGCACCCGCTTGATTAATCCGGAGAACACCATATATTTT. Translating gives CASSTRLINPENTIYF.

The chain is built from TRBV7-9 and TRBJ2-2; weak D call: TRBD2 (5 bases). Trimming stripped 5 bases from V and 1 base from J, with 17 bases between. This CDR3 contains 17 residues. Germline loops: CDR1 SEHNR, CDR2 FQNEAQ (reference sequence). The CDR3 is CASSTSRAVKNTGELFF. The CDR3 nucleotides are TGTGCCAGCAGCACCTCGAGGGCAGTAAAGAACACCGGGGAGCTGTTTTTT.

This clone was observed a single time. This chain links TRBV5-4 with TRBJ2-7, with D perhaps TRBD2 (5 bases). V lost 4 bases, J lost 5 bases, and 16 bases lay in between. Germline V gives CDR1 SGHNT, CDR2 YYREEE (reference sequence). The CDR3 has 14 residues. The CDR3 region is CASSPPSSTNEQYF. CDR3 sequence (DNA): TGTGCCAGCAGCCCGCCCTCTTCGACTAACGAGCAGTACTTC.